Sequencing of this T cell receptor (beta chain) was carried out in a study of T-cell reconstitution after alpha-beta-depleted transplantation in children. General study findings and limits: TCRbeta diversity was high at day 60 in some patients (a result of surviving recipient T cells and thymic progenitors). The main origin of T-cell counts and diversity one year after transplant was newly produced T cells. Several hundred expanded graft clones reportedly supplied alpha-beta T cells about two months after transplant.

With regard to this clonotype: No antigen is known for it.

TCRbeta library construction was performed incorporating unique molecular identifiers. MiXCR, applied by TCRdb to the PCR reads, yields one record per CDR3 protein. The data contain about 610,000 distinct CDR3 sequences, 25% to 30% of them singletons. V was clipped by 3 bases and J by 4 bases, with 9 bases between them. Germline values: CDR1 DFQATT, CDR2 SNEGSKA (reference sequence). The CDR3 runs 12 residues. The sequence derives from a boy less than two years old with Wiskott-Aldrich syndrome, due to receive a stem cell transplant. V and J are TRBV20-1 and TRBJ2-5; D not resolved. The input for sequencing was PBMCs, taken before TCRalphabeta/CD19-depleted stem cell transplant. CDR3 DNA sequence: TGCAGTGCTAGCCCTGTGCCAGAGACCCAGTACTTC. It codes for CSASPVPETQYF.